This TCR beta chain was documented in a study of early T cells in non-severe SARS-CoV-2 infection. Across the whole study: Chains stayed unpaired after sequencing of bulk RNA from unsorted whole blood. General study points: Anti-spike CD8 responses were favored in VDJdb matching, and private and CD4 specificities were missed.

Per the germline V gene, CDR1 is MNHEY and CDR2 is SMNVEV (reference sequence). Trimming removed 6 bases from V and 4 bases from J; junction bases left unmatched: 11. The CDR3 is 15 amino acids. The TCR library protocol was used to attach unique molecular identifiers. These identifiers were attached to individual cDNA molecules. TCRdb independently ran MiXCR on the 5' RACE reads; one entry per CDR3 protein. The sample carries tens of thousands of distinct CDR3 sequences, approximately 12% recorded once. This clonotype was counted many times. Its specificity is not known. The sample was whole blood. The J gene is TRBJ2-7, the V gene TRBV27; 8 bases are shared with TRBD1. This clonotype was obtained from an adult who was a healthcare worker with PCR-confirmed SARS-CoV-2 infection or an uninfected control (not recorded which). The DNA of the CDR3 is TGTGCCAGCAGCTCCGACAGGGGAAGATTATACGAGCAGTACTTC. Translating gives CASSSDRGRLYEQYF.